This entry concerns a single T cell receptor (beta chain). Its specificity is not known. This sample was included in a study of cytomegalovirus exposure and HLA in healthy donors. Study overall: The Caucasian-associated ancestry cluster contained about 80% of the approximately 390 genotyped donors. Study findings and constraints: Analyses of presence and absence presupposed an approximately uniform sequencing depth across donors. Among TCR beta chains, those listed as cytomegalovirus-associated numbered under 200.

Per germline, CDR1 MDHEN and CDR2 SYDVKM. The CDR3 sequence is 16 residues long. Trimming removed 3 bases from V and 0 bases from J, with 9 bases in between. The study ran its PCR with 60 Vbeta and 13 Jbeta primers. Some clones are missing from TCRdb's copy, which holds only in-frame ones; the method was immunoSEQ multiplex PCR. The listing contains approximately 120,000 clones. The source of this sequence is a man in his forties in good health and CMV-seronegative. The specimen was PBMCs. This chain joins TRBV28 and TRBJ2-6, with D perhaps matching TRBD2 (6 bases). The CDR3 is CASSLYGSSGANVLTF. CDR3 sequence (DNA): TGTGCCAGCAGTTTGTACGGGAGCTCTGGGGCCAACGTCCTGACTTTC.